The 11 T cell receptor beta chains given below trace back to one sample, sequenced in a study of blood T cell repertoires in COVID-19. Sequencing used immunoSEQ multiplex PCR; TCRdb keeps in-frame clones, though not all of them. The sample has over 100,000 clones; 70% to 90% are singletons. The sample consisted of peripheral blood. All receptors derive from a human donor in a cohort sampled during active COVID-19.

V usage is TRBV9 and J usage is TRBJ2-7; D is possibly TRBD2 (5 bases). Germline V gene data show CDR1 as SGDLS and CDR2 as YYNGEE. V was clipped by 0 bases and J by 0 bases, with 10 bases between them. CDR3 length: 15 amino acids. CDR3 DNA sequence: TGTGCCAGCAGCGTAGGTCTAGCACTCTCCTACGAGCAGTACTTC. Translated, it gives CASSVGLALSYEQYF.

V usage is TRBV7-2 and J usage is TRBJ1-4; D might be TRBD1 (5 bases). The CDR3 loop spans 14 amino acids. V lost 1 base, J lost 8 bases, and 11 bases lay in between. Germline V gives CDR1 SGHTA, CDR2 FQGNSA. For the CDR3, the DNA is TGTGCCAGCAGCTTAGGGCAGGGTAGCGAAAAACTGTTTTTT. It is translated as CASSLGQGSEKLFF.

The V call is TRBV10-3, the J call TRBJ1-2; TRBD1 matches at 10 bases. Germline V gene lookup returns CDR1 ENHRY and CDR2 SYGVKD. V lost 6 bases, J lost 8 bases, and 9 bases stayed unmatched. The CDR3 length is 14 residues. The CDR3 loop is CAIRGGTGVYGYTF. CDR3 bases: TGTGCCATCAGGGGCGGGACAGGGGTTTACGGCTACACCTTC.

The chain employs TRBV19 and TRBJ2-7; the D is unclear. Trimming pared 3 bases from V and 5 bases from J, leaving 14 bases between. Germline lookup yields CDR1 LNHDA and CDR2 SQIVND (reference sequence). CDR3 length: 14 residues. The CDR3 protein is CASSIVLAVDEQYF. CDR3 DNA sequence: TGTGCCAGTAGTATTGTGTTGGCAGTCGACGAGCAGTACTTC.

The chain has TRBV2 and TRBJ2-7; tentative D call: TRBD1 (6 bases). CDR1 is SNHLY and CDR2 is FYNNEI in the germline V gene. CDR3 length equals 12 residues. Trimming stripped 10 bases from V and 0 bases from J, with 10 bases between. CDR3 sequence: CATGDTSYEQYF. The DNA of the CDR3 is TGTGCCACCGGGGACACCTCCTACGAGCAGTACTTC.

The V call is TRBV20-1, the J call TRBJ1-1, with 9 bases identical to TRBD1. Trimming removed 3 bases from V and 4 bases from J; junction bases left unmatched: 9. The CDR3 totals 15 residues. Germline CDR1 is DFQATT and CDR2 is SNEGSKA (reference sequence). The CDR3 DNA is TGCAGTGCTAGTGACCCGGGACAGGGTAGCACTGAAGCTTTCTTT. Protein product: CSASDPGQGSTEAFF.

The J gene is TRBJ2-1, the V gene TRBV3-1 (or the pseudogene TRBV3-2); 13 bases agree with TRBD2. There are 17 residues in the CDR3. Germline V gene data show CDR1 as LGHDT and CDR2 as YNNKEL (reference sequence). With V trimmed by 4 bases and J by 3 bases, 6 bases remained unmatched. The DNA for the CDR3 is TGTGCCAGCAGCCCACTAGCGGGGGGGAAAAACTACAATGAGCAGTTCTTC. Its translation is CASSPLAGGKNYNEQFF.

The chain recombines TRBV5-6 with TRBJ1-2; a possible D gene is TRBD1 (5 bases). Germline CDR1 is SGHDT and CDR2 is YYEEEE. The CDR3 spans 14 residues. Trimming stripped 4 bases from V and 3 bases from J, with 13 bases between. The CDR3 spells CASSLRTSYYGYTF. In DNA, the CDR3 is TGTGCCAGCAGCCTTCGGACAAGCTACTATGGCTACACCTTC. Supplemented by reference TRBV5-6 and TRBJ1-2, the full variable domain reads DAGVTQSPTHLIKTRGQQVTLRCSPKSGHDTVSWYQQALGQGPQFIFQYYEEEERQRGNFPDRFSGHQFPNYSSELNVNALLLGDSALYLCASSLRTSYYGYTFGSGTRLTVV.

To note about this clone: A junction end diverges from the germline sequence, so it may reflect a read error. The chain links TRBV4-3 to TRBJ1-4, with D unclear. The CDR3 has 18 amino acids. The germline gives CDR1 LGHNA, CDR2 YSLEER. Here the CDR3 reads CASSQASGRVDLGVKMFF. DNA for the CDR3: TGCGCCAGCAGCCAGGCCTCTGGGAGGGTGGATCTTGGGGTAAAAATGTTTTTT.

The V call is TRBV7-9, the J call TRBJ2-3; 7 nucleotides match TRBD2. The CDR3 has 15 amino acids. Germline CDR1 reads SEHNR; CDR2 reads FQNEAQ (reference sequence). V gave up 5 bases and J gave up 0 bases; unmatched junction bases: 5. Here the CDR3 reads CASSQFSGSTDTQYF. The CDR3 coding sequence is TGTGCCAGCAGCCAATTTAGCGGGAGCACAGATACGCAGTATTTT.

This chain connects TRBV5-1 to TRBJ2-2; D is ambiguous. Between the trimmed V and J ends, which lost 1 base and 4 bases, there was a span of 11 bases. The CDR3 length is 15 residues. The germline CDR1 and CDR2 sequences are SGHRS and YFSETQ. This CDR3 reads CASSLRLVGTGELFF. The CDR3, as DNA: TGCGCCAGCAGCTTGAGGCTAGTAGGCACCGGGGAGCTGTTTTTT.